The clone carrying this T cell receptor (beta chain) has only a few counts. CDR3 length: 17 amino acids. V lost 1 base to trimming and J lost 5 bases; unmatched junction nucleotides: 11. Germline V gives CDR1 SEHNR, CDR2 FQNEAQ (reference sequence). A second PCR, run for roughly 7 to 12 cycles, used a sample-barcoded 5' primer plus a J-beta primer mix. TCRdb re-called the 5' RACE reads through MiXCR, storing one row per CDR3 protein. The data hold hundreds of thousands of distinct CDR3 sequences, with roughly a quarter observed a single time. This sample was included in a study of blood T cells in healthy people across ages. These same records also appear under a second study, on T cells of mothers and their children. According to that study: Samples were obtained from a few healthy Caucasian mothers and their six children.

The clonotype comes from a boy aged 2-15 years in good health. The gene calls are TRBV7-9 and TRBJ2-5; 9 bases are shared with TRBD2. Sequencing was done on a sample of blood. CDR3 sequence (DNA): TGTGCCAGCAGCTTAGAGAGCGGGAGGCCCCCGATGGAGACCCAGTACTTC. This translates into CASSLESGRPPMETQYF.